The 28 T cell receptor beta chains listed next were all sequenced from one sample in a study of blood T cell repertoires in COVID-19. The data were produced by immunoSEQ multiplex PCR, yet TCRdb's version contains in-frame clones alone and is incomplete. In the table there are about 220,000 clones, approximately 82% of which are singletons. Specimen: PBMCs or T cells enriched from blood (not recorded which). The receptors derive from a man aged 35 to 55 who had recovered from COVID-19.

The chain recombines TRBV2 with TRBJ1-1; TRBD1 is a possible D gene (5 bases). CDR3 length: 15 residues. Per the germline V gene, CDR1 is SNHLY and CDR2 is FYNNEI. V was clipped by 6 bases and J by 4 bases, with 18 bases between them. Here the CDR3 DNA reads TGTGCCAGCAGGTTTTTGGTGGGGGGGACCACTGAAGCTTTCTTT. It codes for CASRFLVGGTTEAFF.

The rearrangement links TRBV4-3 to TRBJ1-4; 9 bases match TRBD1. Per the germline V gene, CDR1 is LGHNA and CDR2 is YSLEER. V shed 4 bases and J 8 bases; nucleotides not matched to a gene: 5. The CDR3 loop spans 14 amino acids. The DNA of the CDR3 is TGCGCCAGCAGCCTACAGGGGGCGGGGGAAAAACTGTTTTTT. Encoded protein: CASSLQGAGEKLFF.

This sequence joins TRBV2 and TRBJ1-1; D is perhaps TRBD1 (5 bases). The CDR3 spans 13 residues. Germline V CDR1 and CDR2: SNHLY, FYNNEI. Trimming removed 8 bases at V and 5 bases at J, with 15 bases between. CDR3 residues: CASGGAAGTEAFF. The CDR3 DNA is TGTGCCAGCGGCGGGGCGGCGGGGACTGAAGCTTTCTTT.

This clone was found once. V gene TRBV28 combines with J gene TRBJ1-2; TRBD1 matches 8 bases. This CDR3 comprises 16 residues. The germline V gene encodes CDR1 MDHEN and CDR2 SYDVKM. V lost 3 bases, J lost 3 bases, and 9 bases stayed unmatched. The CDR3, as DNA: TGTGCCAGCAGTTTTCCCCAAGGACAGGGACACTATGGCTACACCTTC. It yields the protein CASSFPQGQGHYGYTF.

This clone was seen only a few times. The chain combines TRBV6-2 or TRBV6-3 with TRBJ1-2, with 8 bases aligning to TRBD1. Germline V gene data show CDR1 as MNHEY and CDR2 as SVGEGT. The length of the CDR3 is 14 residues. The V and J ends lost 6 bases and 5 bases, in that order; junction bases with no gene match: 8. The CDR3 DNA reads TGTGCCAGCAGCCGTGGACAGGGCCCATATGGCTACACCTTC. The encoded protein is CASSRGQGPYGYTF.

This clone was detected only once. This rearrangement joins TRBV9 to TRBJ2-7, with 8 bases aligning to TRBD2. The CDR3 runs 17 residues. CDR1 and CDR2 from the germline V gene are SGDLS and YYNGEE. After removal of 6 bases from V and 4 bases from J, the junction contained 18 bases not matched to a gene. CDR3 loop: CASTPSPIAGTWYEQYF. CDR3 nucleotides: TGTGCCAGCACTCCCTCCCCTATAGCGGGAACATGGTACGAGCAGTACTTC.

This clone showed up just a few times. This rearrangement joins TRBV4-2 to TRBJ1-5; TRBD1 matches 8 bases. Germline loops: CDR1 LGHNA, CDR2 YNFKEQ. V shed 0 bases, J shed 5 bases, and the junction held 3 bases outside the gene matches. CDR3 length: 15 amino acids. The CDR3 DNA reads as TGTGCCAGCAGCCAAGACGCGACAGGGGATCAGCCCCAGCATTTT. Amino acid sequence: CASSQDATGDQPQHF.

V is TRBV30 and J is TRBJ2-3; 7 nucleotides match TRBD1. Per germline, CDR1 GTSNPN and CDR2 SVGIG (reference sequence). The CDR3 sequence is 15 residues long. After removal of 5 bases from V and 2 bases from J, the junction contained 10 bases not matched to a gene. DNA of the CDR3: TGTGCCTGGCTACAGGGGAGAGGGGTCACAGATACGCAGTATTTT. Encoded protein: CAWLQGRGVTDTQYF.

This clone was recorded once. The chain combines TRBV15 with TRBJ2-1; weak D call: TRBD1 (6 bases). The CDR3 consists of 14 residues. Germline V lookup: CDR1 LNHNV, CDR2 YYDKDF (reference sequence). The V end lost 9 bases, the J end lost 3 bases, and 15 bases lay between the germline ends. This chain's CDR3 is CATGPTGGYNEQFF. Here the CDR3 DNA reads TGTGCCACGGGTCCGACAGGCGGCTACAATGAGCAGTTCTTC. The full variable domain, rest sourced from reference TRBV15 and TRBJ2-1, is DAMVIQNPRYQVTQFGKPVTLSCSQTLNHNVMYWYQQKSSQAPKLLFHYYDKDFNNEADTPDNFQSRRPNTSFCFLDIRSPGLGDTAMYLCATGPTGGYNEQFFGPGTRLTVL.

The CDR3 spells CASSLGTNRAVDTQYF. Written as DNA, the CDR3 is TGTGCCAGCAGCTTAGGGACTAACCGAGCGGTAGATACGCAGTATTTT. The chain links TRBV7-6 to TRBJ2-3; tentatively, D is TRBD2 (6 bases). Trimming removed 1 base at V and 5 bases at J, with 16 bases between. CDR3 length: 16 amino acids. Germline values: CDR1 SGHVS, CDR2 FNYEAQ.

The J gene is TRBJ2-6, the V gene TRBV28; possible D gene TRBD1, 5 bases. Germline CDR1 and CDR2: MDHEN and SYDVKM. The CDR3 contains 15 residues. Trimming pared 3 bases from V and 2 bases from J, leaving 8 bases between. CDR3 loop: CASSFGRAGANVLTF. The CDR3 region has the DNA TGTGCCAGCAGTTTCGGCAGGGCTGGGGCCAACGTCCTGACTTTC.

V is TRBV3-1 (or the pseudogene TRBV3-2) and J is TRBJ2-1; D gene unclear. Trimming removed 4 bases at V and 0 bases at J, with 4 bases between. Germline loops: CDR1 LGHDT, CDR2 YNNKEL (reference sequence). CDR3 length: 13 amino acids. Here the CDR3 reads CASSPFSYNEQFF. CDR3 bases: TGTGCCAGCAGCCCCTTCTCCTACAATGAGCAGTTCTTC.

The CDR3, as DNA: TGTGCCAGCAGCCCCTCGGCCGGGAGGGCCTACGAGCAGTACTTC. Protein product: CASSPSAGRAYEQYF. The chain employs TRBV3-1 (or the pseudogene TRBV3-2) and TRBJ2-7; 8 bases agree with TRBD2. The CDR3 is 15 amino acids. The V gene end was trimmed by 4 bases and the J gene end by 2 bases; junction bases not matched to a gene: 7. The germline V gene encodes CDR1 LGHDT and CDR2 YNNKEL (reference sequence).

J is TRBJ1-2 and V is TRBV27; D ambiguous. This CDR3 is 12 amino acids long. The V end lost 3 bases, the J end lost 7 bases, and 9 bases lay between the germline ends. CDR1 and CDR2 from the germline V gene are MNHEY and SMNVEV (reference sequence). The CDR3 reads CASSFYGSGYTF. CDR3 coding DNA: TGTGCCAGCAGTTTTTACGGGTCTGGCTACACCTTC.

V gene TRBV11-2 combines with J gene TRBJ1-1; possible D gene TRBD1, 5 bases. The V and J ends lost 5 bases and 3 bases respectively, with 10 bases between them. In germline, CDR1 is SGHAT, CDR2 FQNNGV. The CDR3 spans 13 residues. The CDR3 DNA reads as TGTGCCAGCAGCATGGCAGGGTACACTGAAGCTTTCTTT. It specifies CASSMAGYTEAFF.

The chain links TRBV2 to TRBJ2-5, with a possible D match to TRBD1 (6 bases). The germline V gene has CDR1 SNHLY and CDR2 FYNNEI. V was clipped by 1 base and J by 5 bases, with 14 bases between them. This CDR3 spans 15 amino acids. CDR3 bases: TGTGCCAGCAGTGAAGGACAGGTCGGAGCGGAGACCCAGTACTTC. This encodes CASSEGQVGAETQYF.

The CDR3 DNA follows: TGTGCCAGCAGCACATTAGCGACCTACAATGAGCAGTTCTTC. Protein product: CASSTLATYNEQFF. The chain couples TRBV9 to TRBJ2-1; possible D gene TRBD2, 5 bases. The CDR3 length is 14 residues. Trimming shortened V by 4 bases and J by 2 bases, and 10 bases separated the two germline ends. CDR1 and CDR2 (germline): SGDLS, YYNGEE.

This chain joins TRBV2 and TRBJ1-4, with no clear D. V was shortened by 4 bases and J by 8 bases, with 11 bases between the two germline ends. CDR1 SNHLY and CDR2 FYNNEI come from the germline V gene. The CDR3 is 13 amino acids. In DNA form, the CDR3 reads TGTGCCAGCAGTGGTCGAGAGGTCGAAAAACTGTTTTTT. As protein: CASSGREVEKLFF.

The chain uses TRBV5-1 and TRBJ2-7; perhaps TRBD2 as D (6 bases). CDR1 and CDR2 (germline): SGHRS, YFSETQ. V lost 4 bases, J lost 1 base, and 15 bases lay in between. The CDR3 consists of 15 residues. The CDR3 sequence is CASSQTGLRSYEQYF. The CDR3, as DNA: TGCGCCAGCAGCCAAACGGGACTGAGATCCTACGAGCAGTACTTC.

This chain connects TRBV4-1 to TRBJ2-1; possibly TRBD2 for D (5 bases). The CDR3 is made up of 15 amino acids. The V gene lost 2 bases and the J gene lost 1 base, with 9 bases spanning the gap. Germline V gene data show CDR1 as MGHRA and CDR2 as YSYEKL. CDR3 sequence (DNA): TGCGCCAGCAGCCAAAGAGCGGCATCCTACAATGAGCAGTTCTTC. It yields the protein CASSQRAASYNEQFF.

This sequence joins TRBV7-9 and TRBJ1-3, with D unclear. The CDR3 spans 15 residues. V was clipped by 5 bases and J by 1 base, with 12 bases between them. The germline V gene has CDR1 SEHNR and CDR2 FQNEAQ (reference sequence). The CDR3 DNA reads as TGTGCCAGCAGCCGACTCCCCGGGTCTGGAAACACCATATATTTT. As protein: CASSRLPGSGNTIYF.

This chain joins TRBV29-1 and TRBJ2-1; D is possibly TRBD1 (6 bases). The CDR3 totals 13 residues. V shed 5 bases and J shed 1 base, with 9 bases lying between them. CDR1 SQVTM and CDR2 ANQGSEA come from the germline V gene. CDR3 amino acids: CSVSGASYNEQFF. In DNA form, the CDR3 reads TGCAGCGTTTCAGGGGCATCCTACAATGAGCAGTTCTTC.

The chain combines TRBV11-2 with TRBJ2-7; possibly TRBD1 for D (5 bases). Looked up from germline, CDR1 is SGHAT and CDR2 is FQNNGV. The CDR3 runs 13 residues. V was clipped by 0 bases and J by 6 bases, with 9 bases between them. The CDR3 DNA follows: TGTGCCAGCAGCTTAGATAGACAGCGCGAGCAGTACTTC. It specifies CASSLDRQREQYF.

The V and J genes are TRBV11-2 and TRBJ1-1; D is perhaps TRBD1 (6 bases). The CDR3 spans 16 residues. Germline assignment: CDR1 SGHAT and CDR2 FQNNGV. The V end was cut by 7 bases, the J end by 1 base, with 19 bases between. CDR3 in amino acids: CASNPSGTRKNTEAFF. As DNA, the CDR3 is TGTGCCAGCAACCCCTCCGGGACAAGAAAGAACACTGAAGCTTTCTTT.

V gene TRBV7-2 combines with J gene TRBJ1-2, with TRBD1 matching 11 bases. The trim removed 2 bases at V and 0 bases at J, leaving 8 bases unmatched. The germline V gene has CDR1 SGHTA and CDR2 FQGNSA. This CDR3 region has 18 residues. This CDR3 is CASSLFAQGQGANYGYTF. The CDR3 nucleotides are TGTGCCAGCAGCTTATTCGCCCAGGGACAGGGGGCTAACTATGGCTACACCTTC.

The chain recombines TRBV5-1 with TRBJ2-5; 11 bases fit TRBD2. With 4 bases clipped from V and 5 bases from J, the junction kept 4 bases outside the gene matches. CDR3 length: 14 residues. Germline V lookup: CDR1 SGHRS, CDR2 YFSETQ. CDR3 residues: CASSPSGGRETQYF. The DNA for the CDR3 is TGCGCCAGCAGCCCTAGCGGGGGGAGGGAGACCCAGTACTTC.

The V call is TRBV19, the J call TRBJ1-1; D not resolved. The CDR3 contains 12 residues. The V end was cut by 7 bases, the J end by 3 bases, with 9 bases between. Germline V gene data show CDR1 as LNHDA and CDR2 as SQIVND (reference sequence). The CDR3 sequence: CASKEIYTEAFF. The CDR3, as DNA: TGTGCCAGTAAAGAGATCTACACTGAAGCTTTCTTT.

The gene calls are TRBV5-1 and TRBJ1-1, with 9 bases matching TRBD1. CDR1 and CDR2 from the germline V gene are SGHRS and YFSETQ. The CDR3 is 16 residues long. Trimming cost V 0 bases and J 4 bases; bases outside gene matches: 7. The DNA for the CDR3 is TGCGCCAGCAGCTTGGAAGGACAGGGGAGCTCCACTGAAGCTTTCTTT. Residues: CASSLEGQGSSTEAFF.